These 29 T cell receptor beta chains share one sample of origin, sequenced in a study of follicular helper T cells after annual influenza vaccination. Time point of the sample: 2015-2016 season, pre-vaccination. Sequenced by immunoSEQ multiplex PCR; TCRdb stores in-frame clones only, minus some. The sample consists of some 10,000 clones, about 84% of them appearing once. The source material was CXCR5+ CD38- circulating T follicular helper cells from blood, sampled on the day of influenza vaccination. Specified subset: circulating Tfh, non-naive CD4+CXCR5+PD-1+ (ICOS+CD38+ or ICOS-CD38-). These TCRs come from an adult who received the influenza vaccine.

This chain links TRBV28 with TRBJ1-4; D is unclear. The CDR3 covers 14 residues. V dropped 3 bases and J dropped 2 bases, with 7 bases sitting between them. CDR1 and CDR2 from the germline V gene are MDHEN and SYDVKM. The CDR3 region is CASSFPRTNEKLFF. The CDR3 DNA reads TGTGCCAGCAGTTTTCCGAGGACTAATGAAAAACTGTTTTTT.

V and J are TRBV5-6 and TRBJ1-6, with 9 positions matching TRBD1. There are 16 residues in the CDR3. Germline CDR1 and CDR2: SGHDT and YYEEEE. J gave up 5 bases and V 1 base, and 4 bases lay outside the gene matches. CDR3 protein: CASSLTGGVNNSPLHF. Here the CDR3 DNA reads TGTGCCAGCAGCTTGACAGGGGGCGTGAATAATTCACCCCTCCACTTT.

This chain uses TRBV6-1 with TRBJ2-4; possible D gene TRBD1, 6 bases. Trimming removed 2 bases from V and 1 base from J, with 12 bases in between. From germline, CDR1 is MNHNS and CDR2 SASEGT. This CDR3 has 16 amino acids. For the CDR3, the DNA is TGTGCCAGCAGTGAATCGGGGACAAACGCCAAAAACATTCAGTACTTC. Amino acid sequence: CASSESGTNAKNIQYF.

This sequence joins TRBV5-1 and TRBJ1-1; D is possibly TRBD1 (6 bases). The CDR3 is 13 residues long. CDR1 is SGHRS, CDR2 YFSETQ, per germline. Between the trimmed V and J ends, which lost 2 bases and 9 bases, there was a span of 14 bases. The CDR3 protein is CASSFIMGAQAFF. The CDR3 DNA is TGCGCCAGCAGCTTTATCATGGGGGCGCAAGCTTTCTTT.

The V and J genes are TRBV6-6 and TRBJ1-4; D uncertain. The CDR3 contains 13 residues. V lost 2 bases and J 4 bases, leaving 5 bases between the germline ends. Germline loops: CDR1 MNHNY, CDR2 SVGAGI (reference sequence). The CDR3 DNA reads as TGTGCCAGCAGTTACGGGGTTAATGAAAAACTGTTTTTT. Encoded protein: CASSYGVNEKLFF.

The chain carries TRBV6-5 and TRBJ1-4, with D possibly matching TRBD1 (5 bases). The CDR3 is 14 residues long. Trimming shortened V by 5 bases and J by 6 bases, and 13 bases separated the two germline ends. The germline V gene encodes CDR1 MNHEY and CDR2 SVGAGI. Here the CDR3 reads CASSRGGRDEKLFF. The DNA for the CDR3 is TGTGCCAGCAGTCGGGGCGGGCGGGATGAAAAACTGTTTTTT.

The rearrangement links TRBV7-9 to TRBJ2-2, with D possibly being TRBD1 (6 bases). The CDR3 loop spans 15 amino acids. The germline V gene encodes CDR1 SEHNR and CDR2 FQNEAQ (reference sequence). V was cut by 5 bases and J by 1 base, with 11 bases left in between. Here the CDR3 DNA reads TGTGCCAGCAGCCCAGGGGCCAGGAACACCGGGGAGCTGTTTTTT. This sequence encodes CASSPGARNTGELFF.

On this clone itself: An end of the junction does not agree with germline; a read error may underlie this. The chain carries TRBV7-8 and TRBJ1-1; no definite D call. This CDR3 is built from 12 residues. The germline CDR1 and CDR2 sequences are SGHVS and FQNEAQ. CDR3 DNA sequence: TGTGCCAGCAGCTTAGCTACGTCTTGGGCCATCTTT. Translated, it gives CASSLATSWAIF.

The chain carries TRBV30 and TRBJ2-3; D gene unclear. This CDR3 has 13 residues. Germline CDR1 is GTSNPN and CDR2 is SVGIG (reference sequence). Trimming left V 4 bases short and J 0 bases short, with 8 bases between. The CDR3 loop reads CAWTAASTDTQYF. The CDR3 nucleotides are TGTGCCTGGACCGCGGCTAGCACAGATACGCAGTATTTT.

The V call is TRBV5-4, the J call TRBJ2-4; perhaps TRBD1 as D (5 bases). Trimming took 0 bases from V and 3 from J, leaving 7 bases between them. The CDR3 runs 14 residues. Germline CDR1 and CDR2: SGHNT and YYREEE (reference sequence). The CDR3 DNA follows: TGTGCCAGCAGCTTGGGGGGCGTCAAAAACATTCAGTACTTC. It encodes CASSLGGVKNIQYF.

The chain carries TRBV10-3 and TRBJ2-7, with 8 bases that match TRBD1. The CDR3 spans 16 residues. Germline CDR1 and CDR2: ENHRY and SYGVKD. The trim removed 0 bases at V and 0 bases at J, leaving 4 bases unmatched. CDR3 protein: CAISESRDRSSYEQYF. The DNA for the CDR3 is TGTGCCATCAGTGAGTCCCGGGACAGGAGCTCCTACGAGCAGTACTTC.

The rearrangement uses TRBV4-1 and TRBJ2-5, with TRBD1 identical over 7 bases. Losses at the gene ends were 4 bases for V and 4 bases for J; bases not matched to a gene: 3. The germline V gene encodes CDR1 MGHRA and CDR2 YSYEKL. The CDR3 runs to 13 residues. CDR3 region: CASSPRQGETQYF. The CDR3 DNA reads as TGCGCCAGCAGCCCCAGACAGGGAGAGACCCAGTACTTC.

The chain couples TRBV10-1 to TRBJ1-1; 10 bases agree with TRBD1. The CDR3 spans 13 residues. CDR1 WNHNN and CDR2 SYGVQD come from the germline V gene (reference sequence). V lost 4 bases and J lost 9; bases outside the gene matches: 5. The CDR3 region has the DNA TGCGCCAGCAGTGCAGGGACAGGGGTTCAAGCTTTCTTT. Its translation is CASSAGTGVQAFF.

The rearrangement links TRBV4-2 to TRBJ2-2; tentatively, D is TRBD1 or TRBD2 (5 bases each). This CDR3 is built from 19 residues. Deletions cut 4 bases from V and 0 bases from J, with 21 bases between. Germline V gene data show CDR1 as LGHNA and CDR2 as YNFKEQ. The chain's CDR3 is CASSLRGQGITSNTGELFF. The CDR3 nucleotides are TGTGCCAGCAGCCTCCGCGGGCAGGGAATTACTTCGAACACCGGGGAGCTGTTTTTT.

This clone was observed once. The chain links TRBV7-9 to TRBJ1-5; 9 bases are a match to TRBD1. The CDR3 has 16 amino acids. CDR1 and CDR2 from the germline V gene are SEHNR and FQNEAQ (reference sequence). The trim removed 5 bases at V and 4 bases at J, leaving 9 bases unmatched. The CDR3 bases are TGTGCCAGCAGCAACCTGGACAGGGGACTAAATCAGCCCCAGCATTTT. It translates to CASSNLDRGLNQPQHF.

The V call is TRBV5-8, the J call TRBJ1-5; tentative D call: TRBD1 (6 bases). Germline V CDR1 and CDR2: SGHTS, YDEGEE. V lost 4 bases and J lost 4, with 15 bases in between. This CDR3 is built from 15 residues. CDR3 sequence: CASSTYRVSNQPQHF. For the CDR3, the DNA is TGTGCCAGCAGCACCTACAGGGTATCGAATCAGCCCCAGCATTTT.

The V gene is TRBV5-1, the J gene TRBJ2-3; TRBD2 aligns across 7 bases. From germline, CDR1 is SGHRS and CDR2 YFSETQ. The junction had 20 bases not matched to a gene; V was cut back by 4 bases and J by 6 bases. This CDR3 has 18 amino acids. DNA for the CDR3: TGCGCCAGCAGCCGTACTGACGGGGGAGGGCAACGACCGGATACGCAGTATTTT. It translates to CASSRTDGGGQRPDTQYF.

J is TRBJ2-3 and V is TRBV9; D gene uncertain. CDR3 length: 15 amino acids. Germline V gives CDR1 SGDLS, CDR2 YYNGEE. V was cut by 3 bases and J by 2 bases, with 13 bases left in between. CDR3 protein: CASSAHPGHTDTQYF. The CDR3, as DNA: TGTGCCAGCAGCGCCCACCCTGGCCACACAGATACGCAGTATTTT.

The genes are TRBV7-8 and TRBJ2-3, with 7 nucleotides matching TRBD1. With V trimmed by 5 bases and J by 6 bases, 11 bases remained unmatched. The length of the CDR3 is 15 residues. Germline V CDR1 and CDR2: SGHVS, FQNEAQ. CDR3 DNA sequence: TGTGCCAGCAGCCCAGACTGGGACAGAGCTGATACGCAGTATTTT. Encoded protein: CASSPDWDRADTQYF.

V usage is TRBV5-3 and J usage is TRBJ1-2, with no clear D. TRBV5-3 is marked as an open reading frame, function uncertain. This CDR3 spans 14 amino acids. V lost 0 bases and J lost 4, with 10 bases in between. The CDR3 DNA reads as TGTGCCAGAAGCTTGGAGGGATTGGCCTATGGCTACACCTTC. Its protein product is CARSLEGLAYGYTF.

CDR3 in DNA: TGTGCCAGCAGTGGTAGGGAGGAGGCTTACTATGGCTACACCTTC. As protein: CASSGREEAYYGYTF. The genes are TRBV6-1 and TRBJ1-2; D gene uncertain. The length of the CDR3 is 15 residues. Germline CDR1 and CDR2: MNHNS and SASEGT. V was trimmed by 4 bases and J by 3 bases, leaving 15 bases between them.

The CDR3 protein is CASSLYPPGRGLTYEQYF. CDR3 DNA: TGTGCCAGCAGTCTGTATCCACCGGGCAGGGGGTTAACCTACGAGCAGTACTTC. The chain joins TRBV7-2 to TRBJ2-7; 7 bases align to TRBD1. CDR1 and CDR2 (germline): SGHTA, FQGNSA. The ends lost 6 bases at V and 2 bases at J; junction bases unmatched: 19. The CDR3 has 18 residues.

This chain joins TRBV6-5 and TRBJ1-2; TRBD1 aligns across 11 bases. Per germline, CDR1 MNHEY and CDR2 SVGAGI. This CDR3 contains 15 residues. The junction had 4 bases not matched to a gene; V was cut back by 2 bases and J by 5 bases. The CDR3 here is CASSYGTGGSYGYTF. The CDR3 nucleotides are TGTGCCAGCAGTTACGGGACAGGGGGGAGTTATGGCTACACCTTC.

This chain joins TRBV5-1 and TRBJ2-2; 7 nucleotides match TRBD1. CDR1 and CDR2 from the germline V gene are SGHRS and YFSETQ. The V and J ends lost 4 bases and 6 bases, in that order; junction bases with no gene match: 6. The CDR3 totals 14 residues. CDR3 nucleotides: TGCGCCAGCAGCCCGGGACAGTTGTCCGGGGAGCTGTTTTTT. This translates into CASSPGQLSGELFF. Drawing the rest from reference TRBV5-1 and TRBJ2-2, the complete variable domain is KAGVTQTPRYLIKTRGQQVTLSCSPISGHRSVSWYQQTPGQGLQFLFEYFSETQRNKGNFPGRFSGRQFSNSRSEMNVSTLELGDSALYLCASSPGQLSGELFFGEGSRLTVL.

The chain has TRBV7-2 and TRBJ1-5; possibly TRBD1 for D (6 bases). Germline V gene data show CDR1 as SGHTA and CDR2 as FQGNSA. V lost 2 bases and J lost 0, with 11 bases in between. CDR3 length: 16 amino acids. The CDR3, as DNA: TGTGCCAGCAGCTTAAATGGACAGCCTAGCAATCAGCCCCAGCATTTT. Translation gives CASSLNGQPSNQPQHF.

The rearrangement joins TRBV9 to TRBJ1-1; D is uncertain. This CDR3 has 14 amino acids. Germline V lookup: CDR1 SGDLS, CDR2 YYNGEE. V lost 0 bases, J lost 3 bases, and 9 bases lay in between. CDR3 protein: CASSVGNQDTEAFF. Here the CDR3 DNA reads TGTGCCAGCAGCGTAGGAAATCAGGACACTGAAGCTTTCTTT.

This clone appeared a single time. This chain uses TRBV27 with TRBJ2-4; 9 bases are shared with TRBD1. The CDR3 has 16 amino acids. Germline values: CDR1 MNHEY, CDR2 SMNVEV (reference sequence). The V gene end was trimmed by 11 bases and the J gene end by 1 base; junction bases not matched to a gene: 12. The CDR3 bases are TGTGCCGTGGAGCAAGGACAGGGGAGGGCCAAAAACATTCAGTACTTC. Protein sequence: CAVEQGQGRAKNIQYF.

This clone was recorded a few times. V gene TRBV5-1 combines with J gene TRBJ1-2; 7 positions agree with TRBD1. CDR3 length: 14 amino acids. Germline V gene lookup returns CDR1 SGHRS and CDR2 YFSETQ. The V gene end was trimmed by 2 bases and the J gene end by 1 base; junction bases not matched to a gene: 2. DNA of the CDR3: TGCGCCAGCAGCTTACAGGGGCTTAACTATGGCTACACCTTC. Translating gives CASSLQGLNYGYTF.

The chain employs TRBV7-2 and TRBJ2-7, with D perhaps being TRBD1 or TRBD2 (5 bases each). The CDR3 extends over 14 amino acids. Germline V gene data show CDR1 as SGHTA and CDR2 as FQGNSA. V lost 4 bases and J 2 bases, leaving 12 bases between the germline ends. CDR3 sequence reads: CASSSGTGPYEQYF. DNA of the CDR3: TGTGCCAGCAGCTCCGGGACGGGCCCCTACGAGCAGTACTTC.